This T cell receptor (beta chain) came from a study of blood T cell repertoires in COVID-19. Study-level background: Sites in the United States, Italy and Spain provided acute and convalescent COVID-19 samples. From T cells, B-cell-depleted T cells, or PBMCs came the material, which was cDNA or gDNA.

Per the original data handling: Reference gene primer amplification yielded estimated nucleated cell counts. The data were produced by immunoSEQ multiplex PCR, yet TCRdb's version contains in-frame clones alone and is incomplete. D and trimming come from the DNA, and the V and J calls and clone size come from that table. Among roughly 77,000 clones listed, around 90% were seen once. The V gene's germline CDR1 is SGHAT and CDR2 FQNNGV. Trimming removed 0 bases from V and 7 bases from J; junction bases left unmatched: 4. The CDR3 has 15 amino acids. Specimen: peripheral blood. The sequence was collected from a man between 45 and 60 years old with active COVID-19. The chain couples TRBV11-2 to TRBJ2-1, with 9 bases aligning to TRBD2. The CDR3 loop reads CASSLDLAGKNEQFF. The CDR3 coding sequence is TGTGCCAGCAGCTTAGATCTAGCGGGGAAGAATGAGCAGTTCTTC.